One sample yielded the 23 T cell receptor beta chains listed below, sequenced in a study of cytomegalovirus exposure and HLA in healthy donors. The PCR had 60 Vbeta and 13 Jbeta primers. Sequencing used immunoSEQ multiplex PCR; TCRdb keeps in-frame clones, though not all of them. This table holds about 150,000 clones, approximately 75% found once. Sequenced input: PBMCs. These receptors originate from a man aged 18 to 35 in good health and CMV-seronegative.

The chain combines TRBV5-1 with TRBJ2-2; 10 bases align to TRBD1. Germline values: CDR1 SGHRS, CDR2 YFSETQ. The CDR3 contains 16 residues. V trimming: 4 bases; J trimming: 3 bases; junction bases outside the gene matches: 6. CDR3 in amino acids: CASSPRGQGYTGELFF. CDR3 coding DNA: TGCGCCAGCAGCCCGAGGGGACAGGGGTACACCGGGGAGCTGTTTTTT.

The CDR3 DNA is TGTGCCAGCTCACTAACAGCCGAGATGAACACTGAAGCTTTCTTT. This codes for CASSLTAEMNTEAFF. The V and J genes are TRBV18 and TRBJ1-1; D gene uncertain. CDR3 length: 15 residues. CDR1 and CDR2 (germline): KGHSH, LQKENI. The V end lost 4 bases, the J end lost 0 bases, and 12 bases lay between the germline ends. The variable domain in full, completed from reference TRBV18 and TRBJ1-1, reads NAGVMQNPRHLVRRRGQEARLRCSPMKGHSHVYWYRQLPEEGLKFMVYLQKENIIDESGMPKERFSAEFPKEGPSILRIQQVVRGDSAAYFCASSLTAEMNTEAFFGQGTRLTVV.

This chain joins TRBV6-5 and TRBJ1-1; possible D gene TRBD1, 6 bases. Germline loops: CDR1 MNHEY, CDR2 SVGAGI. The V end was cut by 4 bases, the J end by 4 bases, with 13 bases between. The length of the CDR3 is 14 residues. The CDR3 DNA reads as TGTGCCAGCAGTTTATCTATAGGGGGCACTGAAGCTTTCTTT. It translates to CASSLSIGGTEAFF.

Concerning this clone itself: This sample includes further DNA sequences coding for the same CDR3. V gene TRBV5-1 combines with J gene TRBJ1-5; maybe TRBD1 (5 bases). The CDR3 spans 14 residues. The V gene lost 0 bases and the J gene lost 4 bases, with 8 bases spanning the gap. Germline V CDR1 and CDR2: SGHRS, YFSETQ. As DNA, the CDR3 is TGCGCCAGCAGCTTGGGACAGAATAATCAGCCCCAGCATTTT. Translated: CASSLGQNNQPQHF. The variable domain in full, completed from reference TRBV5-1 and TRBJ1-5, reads KAGVTQTPRYLIKTRGQQVTLSCSPISGHRSVSWYQQTPGQGLQFLFEYFSETQRNKGNFPGRFSGRQFSNSRSEMNVSTLELGDSALYLCASSLGQNNQPQHFGDGTRLSIL.

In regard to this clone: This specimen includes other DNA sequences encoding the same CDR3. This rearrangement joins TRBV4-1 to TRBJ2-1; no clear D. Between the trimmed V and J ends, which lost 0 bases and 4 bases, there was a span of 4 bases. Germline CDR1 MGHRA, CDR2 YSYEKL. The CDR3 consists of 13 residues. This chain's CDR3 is CASSQERYNEQFF. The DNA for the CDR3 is TGCGCCAGCAGCCAAGAGAGATACAATGAGCAGTTCTTC.

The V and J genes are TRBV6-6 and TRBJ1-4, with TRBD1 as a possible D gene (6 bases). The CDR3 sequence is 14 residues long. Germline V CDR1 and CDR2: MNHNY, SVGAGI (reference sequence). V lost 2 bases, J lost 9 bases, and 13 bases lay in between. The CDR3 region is CASSYNGGRKKLFF. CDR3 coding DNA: TGTGCCAGCAGTTACAACGGGGGGCGAAAAAAACTGTTTTTT.

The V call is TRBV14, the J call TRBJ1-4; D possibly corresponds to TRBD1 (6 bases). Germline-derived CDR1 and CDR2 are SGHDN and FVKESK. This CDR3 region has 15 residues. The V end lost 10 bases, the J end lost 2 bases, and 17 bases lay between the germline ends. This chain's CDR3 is CANRGGARTNEKLFF. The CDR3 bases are TGTGCCAACCGGGGGGGGGCGCGGACTAATGAAAAACTGTTTTTT.

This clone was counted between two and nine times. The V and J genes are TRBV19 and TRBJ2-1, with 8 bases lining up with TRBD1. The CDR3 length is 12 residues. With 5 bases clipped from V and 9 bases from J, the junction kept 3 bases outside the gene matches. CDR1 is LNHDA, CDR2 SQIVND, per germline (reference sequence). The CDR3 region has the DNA TGTGCCAGTAGTGACAGGGGCGGTGAGCAGTTCTTC. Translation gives CASSDRGGEQFF.

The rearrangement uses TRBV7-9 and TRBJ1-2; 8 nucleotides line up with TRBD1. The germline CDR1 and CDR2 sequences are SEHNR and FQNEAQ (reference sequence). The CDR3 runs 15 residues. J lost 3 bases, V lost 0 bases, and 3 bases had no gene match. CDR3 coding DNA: TGTGCCAGCAGCTTAGCGATGGGACAGGACTATGGCTACACCTTC. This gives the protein CASSLAMGQDYGYTF.

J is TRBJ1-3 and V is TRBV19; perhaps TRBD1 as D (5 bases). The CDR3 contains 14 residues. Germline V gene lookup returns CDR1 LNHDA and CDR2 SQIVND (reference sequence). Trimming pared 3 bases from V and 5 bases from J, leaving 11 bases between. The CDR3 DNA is TGTGCCAGTAGTATCATGGGGCCAAGAAACACCATATATTTT. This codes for CASSIMGPRNTIYF.

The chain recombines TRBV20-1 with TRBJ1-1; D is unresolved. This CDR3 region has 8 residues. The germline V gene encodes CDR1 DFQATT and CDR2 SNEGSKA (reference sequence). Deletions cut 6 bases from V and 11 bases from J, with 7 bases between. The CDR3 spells CSAPGAFF. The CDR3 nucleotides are TGCAGTGCCCCGGGGGCTTTCTTT.

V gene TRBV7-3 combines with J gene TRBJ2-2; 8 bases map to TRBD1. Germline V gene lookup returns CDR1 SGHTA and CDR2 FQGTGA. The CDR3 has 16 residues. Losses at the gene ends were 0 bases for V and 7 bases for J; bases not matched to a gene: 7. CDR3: CASSLTGQGSHGELFF. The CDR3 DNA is TGTGCCAGCAGCTTAACAGGACAGGGAAGTCACGGGGAGCTGTTTTTT.

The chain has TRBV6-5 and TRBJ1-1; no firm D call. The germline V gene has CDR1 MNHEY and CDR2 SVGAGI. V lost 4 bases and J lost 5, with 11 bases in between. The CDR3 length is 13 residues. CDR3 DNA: TGTGCCAGCAGTTTAGCCCCCGGGACTGAAGCTTTCTTT. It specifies CASSLAPGTEAFF.

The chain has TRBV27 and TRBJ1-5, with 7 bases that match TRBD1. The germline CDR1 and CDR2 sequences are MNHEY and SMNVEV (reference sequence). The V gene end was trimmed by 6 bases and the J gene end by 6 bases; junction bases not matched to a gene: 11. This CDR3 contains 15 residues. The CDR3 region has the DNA TGTGCCAGCAGCCCACGGACAGGTTCGGGTCAGCCCCAGCATTTT. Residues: CASSPRTGSGQPQHF.

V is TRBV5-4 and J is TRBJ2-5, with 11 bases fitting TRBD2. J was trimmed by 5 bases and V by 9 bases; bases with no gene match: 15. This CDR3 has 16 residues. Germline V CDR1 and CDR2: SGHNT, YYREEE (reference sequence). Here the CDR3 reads CATSPRASGGSETQYF. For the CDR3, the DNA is TGTGCCACCTCACCTCGGGCTAGCGGGGGGAGTGAGACCCAGTACTTC.

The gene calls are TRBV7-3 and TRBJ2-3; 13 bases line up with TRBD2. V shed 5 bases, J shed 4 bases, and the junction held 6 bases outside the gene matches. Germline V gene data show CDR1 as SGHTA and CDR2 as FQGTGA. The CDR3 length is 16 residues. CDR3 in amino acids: CASSPTSGGAPDTQYF. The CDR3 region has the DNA TGTGCCAGCAGCCCAACTAGCGGGGGGGCCCCAGATACGCAGTATTTT.

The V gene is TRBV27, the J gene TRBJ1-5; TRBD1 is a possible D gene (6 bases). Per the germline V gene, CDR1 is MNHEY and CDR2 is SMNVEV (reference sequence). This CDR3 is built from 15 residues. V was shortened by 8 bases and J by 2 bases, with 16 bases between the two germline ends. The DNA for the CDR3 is TGTGCCAGCGGGGTTTTAGGGGGAGGCAATCAGCCCCAGCATTTT. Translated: CASGVLGGGNQPQHF.

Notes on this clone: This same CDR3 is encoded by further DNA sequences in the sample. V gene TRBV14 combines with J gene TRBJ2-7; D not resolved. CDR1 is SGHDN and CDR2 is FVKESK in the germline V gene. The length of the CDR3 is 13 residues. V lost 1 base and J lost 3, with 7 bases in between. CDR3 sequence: CASSQGIGYEQYF. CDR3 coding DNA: TGTGCCAGCAGCCAAGGTATCGGCTACGAGCAGTACTTC. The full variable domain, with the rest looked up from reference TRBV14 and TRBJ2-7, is EAGVTQFPSHSVIEKGQTVTLRCDPISGHDNLYWYRRVMGKEIKFLLHFVKESKQDESGMPNNRFLAERTGGTYSTLKVQPAELEDSGVYFCASSQGIGYEQYFGPGTRLTVT.

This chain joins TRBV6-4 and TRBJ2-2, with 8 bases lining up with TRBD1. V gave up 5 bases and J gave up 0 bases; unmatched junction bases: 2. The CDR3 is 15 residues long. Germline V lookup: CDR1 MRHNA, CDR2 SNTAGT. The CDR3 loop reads CASSPGGANTGELFF. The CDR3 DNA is TGTGCCAGCAGTCCAGGGGGCGCGAACACCGGGGAGCTGTTTTTT.

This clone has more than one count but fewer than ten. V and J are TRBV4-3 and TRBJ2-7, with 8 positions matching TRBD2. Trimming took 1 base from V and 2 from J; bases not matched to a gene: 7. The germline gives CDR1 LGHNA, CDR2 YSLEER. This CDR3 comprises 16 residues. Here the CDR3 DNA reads TGCGCCAGCAGCCAAGCACGGGGGGGGGAGACCTACGAGCAGTACTTC. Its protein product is CASSQARGGETYEQYF.

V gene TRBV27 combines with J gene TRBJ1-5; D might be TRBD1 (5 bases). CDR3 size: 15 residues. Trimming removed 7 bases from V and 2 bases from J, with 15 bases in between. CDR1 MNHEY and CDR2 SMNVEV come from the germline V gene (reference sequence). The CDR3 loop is CASTPAPRGNQPQHF. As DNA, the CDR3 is TGTGCCAGCACCCCCGCGCCCAGGGGCAATCAGCCCCAGCATTTT.

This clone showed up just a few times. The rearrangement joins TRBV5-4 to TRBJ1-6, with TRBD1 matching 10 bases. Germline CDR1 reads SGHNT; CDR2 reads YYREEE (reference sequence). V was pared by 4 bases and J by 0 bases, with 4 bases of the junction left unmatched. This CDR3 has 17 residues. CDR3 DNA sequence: TGTGCCAGCAGCCCAGGACAGGGGGGCTCCTATAATTCACCCCTCCACTTT. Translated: CASSPGQGGSYNSPLHF.

The CDR3 is CASSVGATGMDGGYTF. The CDR3 coding sequence is TGTGCCAGCAGCGTAGGAGCGACAGGGATGGATGGTGGCTACACCTTC. This chain uses TRBV9 with TRBJ1-2, with 7 nucleotides matching TRBD1. The CDR3 has 16 amino acids. Germline V gene lookup returns CDR1 SGDLS and CDR2 YYNGEE. V was pared by 0 bases and J by 7 bases, with 12 bases of the junction left unmatched.